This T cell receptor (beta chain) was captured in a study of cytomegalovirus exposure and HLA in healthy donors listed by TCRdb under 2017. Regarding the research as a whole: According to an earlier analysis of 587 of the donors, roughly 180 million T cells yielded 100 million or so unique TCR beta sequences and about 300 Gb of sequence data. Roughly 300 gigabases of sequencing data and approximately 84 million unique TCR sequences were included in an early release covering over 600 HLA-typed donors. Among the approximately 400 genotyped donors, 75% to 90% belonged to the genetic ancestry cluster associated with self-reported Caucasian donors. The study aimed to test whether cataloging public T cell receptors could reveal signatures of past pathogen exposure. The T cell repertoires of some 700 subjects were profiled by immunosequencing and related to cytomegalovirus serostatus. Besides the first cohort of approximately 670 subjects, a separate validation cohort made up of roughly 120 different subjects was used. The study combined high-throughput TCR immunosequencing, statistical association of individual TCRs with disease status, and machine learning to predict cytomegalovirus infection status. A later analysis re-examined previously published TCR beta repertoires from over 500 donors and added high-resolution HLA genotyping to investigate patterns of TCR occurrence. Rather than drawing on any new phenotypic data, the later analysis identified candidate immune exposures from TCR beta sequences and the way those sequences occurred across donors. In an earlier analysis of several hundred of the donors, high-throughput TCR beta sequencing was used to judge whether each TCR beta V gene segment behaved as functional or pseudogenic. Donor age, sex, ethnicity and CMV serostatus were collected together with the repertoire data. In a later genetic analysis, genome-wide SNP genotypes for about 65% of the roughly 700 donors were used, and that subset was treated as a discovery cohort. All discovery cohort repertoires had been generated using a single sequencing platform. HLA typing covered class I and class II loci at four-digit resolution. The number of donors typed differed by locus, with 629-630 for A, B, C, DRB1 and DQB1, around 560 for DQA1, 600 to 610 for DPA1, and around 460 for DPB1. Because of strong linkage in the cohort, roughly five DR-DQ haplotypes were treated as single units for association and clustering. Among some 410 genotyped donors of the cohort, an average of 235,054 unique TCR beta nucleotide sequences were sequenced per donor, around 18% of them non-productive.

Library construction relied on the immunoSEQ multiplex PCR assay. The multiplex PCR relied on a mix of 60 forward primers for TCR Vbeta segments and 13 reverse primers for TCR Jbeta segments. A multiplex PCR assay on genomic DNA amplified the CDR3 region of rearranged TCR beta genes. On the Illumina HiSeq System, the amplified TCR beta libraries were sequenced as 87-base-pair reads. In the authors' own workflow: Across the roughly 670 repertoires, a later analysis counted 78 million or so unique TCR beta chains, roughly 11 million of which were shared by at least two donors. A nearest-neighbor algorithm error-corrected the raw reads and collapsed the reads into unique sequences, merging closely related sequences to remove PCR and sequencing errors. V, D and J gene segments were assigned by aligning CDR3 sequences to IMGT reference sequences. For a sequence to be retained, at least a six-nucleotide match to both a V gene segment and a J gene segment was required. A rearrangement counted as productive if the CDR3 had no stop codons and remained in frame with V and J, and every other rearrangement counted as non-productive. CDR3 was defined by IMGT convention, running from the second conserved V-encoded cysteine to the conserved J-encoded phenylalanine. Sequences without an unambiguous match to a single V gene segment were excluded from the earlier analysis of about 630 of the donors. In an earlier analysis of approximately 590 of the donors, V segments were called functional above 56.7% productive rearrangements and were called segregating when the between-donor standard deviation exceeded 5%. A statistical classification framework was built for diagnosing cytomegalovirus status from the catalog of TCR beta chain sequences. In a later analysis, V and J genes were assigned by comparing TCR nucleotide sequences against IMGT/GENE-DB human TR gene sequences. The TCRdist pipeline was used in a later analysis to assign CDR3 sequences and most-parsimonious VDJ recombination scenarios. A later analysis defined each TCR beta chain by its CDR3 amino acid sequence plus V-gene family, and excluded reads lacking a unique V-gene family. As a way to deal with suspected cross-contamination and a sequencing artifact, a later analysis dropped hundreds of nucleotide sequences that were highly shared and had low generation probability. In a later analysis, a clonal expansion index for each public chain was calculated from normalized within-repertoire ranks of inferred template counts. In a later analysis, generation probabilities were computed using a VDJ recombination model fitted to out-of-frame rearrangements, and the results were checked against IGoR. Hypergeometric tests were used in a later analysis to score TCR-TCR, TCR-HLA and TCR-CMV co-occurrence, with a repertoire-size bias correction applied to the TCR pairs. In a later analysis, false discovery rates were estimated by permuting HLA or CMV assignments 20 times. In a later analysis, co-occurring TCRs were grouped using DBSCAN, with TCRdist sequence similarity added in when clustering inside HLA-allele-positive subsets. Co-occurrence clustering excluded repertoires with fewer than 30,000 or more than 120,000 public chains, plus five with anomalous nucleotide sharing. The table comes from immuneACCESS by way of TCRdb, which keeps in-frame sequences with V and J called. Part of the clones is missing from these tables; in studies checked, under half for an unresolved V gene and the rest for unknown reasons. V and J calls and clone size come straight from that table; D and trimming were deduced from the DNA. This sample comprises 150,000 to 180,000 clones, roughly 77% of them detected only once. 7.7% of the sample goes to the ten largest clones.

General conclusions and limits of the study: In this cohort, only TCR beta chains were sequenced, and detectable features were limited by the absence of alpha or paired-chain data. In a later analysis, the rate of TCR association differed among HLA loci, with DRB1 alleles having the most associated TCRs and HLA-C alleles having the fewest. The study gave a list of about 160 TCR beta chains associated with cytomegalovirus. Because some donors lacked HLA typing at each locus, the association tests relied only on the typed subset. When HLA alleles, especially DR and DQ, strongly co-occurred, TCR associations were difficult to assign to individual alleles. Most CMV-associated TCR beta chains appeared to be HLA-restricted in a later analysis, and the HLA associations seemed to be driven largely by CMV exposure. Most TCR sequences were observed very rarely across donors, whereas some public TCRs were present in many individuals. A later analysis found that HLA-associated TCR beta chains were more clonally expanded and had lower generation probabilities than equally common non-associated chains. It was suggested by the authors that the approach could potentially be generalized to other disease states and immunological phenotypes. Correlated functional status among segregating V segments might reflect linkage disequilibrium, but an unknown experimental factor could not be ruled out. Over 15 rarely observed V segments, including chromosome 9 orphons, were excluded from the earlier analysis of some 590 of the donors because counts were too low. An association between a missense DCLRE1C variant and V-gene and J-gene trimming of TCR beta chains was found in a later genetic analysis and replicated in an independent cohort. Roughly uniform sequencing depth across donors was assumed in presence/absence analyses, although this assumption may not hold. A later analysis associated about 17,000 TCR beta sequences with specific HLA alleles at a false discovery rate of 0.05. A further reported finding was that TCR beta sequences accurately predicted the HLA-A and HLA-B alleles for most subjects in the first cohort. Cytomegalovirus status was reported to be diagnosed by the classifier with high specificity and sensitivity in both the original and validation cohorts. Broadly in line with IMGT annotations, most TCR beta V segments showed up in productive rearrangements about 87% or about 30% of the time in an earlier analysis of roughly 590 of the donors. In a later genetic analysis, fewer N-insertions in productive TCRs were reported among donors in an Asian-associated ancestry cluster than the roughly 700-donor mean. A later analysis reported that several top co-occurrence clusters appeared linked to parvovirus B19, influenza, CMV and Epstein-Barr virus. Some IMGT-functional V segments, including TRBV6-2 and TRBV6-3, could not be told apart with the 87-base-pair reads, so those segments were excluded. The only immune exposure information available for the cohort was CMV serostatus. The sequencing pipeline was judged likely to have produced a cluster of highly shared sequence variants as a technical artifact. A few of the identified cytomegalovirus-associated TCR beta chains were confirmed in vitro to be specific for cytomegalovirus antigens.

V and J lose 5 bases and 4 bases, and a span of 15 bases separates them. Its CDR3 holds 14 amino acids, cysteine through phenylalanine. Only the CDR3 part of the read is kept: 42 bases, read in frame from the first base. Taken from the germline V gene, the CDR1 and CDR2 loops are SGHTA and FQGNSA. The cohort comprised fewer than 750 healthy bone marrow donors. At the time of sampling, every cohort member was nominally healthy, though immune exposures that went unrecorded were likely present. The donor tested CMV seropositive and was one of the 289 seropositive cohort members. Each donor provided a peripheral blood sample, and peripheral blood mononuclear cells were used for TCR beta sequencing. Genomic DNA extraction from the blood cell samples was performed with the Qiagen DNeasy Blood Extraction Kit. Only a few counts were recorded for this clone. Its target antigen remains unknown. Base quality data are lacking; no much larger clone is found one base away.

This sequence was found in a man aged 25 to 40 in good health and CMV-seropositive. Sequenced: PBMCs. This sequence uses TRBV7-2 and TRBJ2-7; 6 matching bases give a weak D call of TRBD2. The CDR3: CASSPRLVSYEQYF. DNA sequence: TGTGCCAGCAGCCCCCGACTAGTATCGTACGAGCAGTACTTC.